This TCR beta chain was recorded in a study of regulatory T cells in long-lasting Graves disease. CDR3-region Arm-PCR and iRepertoire HTBI primers produced the TCR beta libraries. A single record per CDR3 protein comes from TCRdb applying MiXCR to the multiplex PCR reads. The sample has 400,000 to 500,000 distinct CDR3 sequences; 14% to 15% are singletons. CDR3 length: 16 amino acids. Germline V lookup: CDR1 MDHEN, CDR2 SYDVKM. V lost 6 bases to trimming and J lost 7 bases, with 22 bases between them. Regarding time point: newly diagnosed GD, antithyroid drugs for less than 3 months. There was RNA extracted from PBMCs, and the TCR library was made from it. This clonotype was detected ten times or more. The same sample was also studied in work on T cells in Graves' hyperthyroidism and ophthalmopathy.

The receptor was isolated from a woman in her twenties or thirties with Graves disease. Specimen: peripheral blood mononuclear cells (PBMCs), collected at new diagnosis, from a patient treated with antithyroid drugs. This chain joins TRBV28 and TRBJ2-1; possible D gene TRBD2, 6 bases. This CDR3 is CASSVSGTPLVNEQFF. CDR3 coding DNA: TGTGCCAGCAGCGTCTCCGGGACTCCTTTGGTGAATGAGCAGTTCTTC.